This T cell receptor (beta chain) was recovered during a study of blood T cell repertoires in COVID-19. In the source study's methods: Nucleated cell counts were estimated from reference gene primer amplification. The data were produced by immunoSEQ multiplex PCR, yet TCRdb's version contains in-frame clones alone and is incomplete. V and J calls and clone size come straight from that table; D and trimming were deduced from the DNA. The repertoire holds around 380,000 clones, with more than 70% as singletons. CDR1 is LGHDT, CDR2 YNNKEL, per germline (reference sequence). The length of the CDR3 is 15 residues. V shed 5 bases, J shed 0 bases, and the junction held 4 bases outside the gene matches.

The material sequenced was PBMCs or T cells enriched from blood (not recorded which). The origin of this receptor is a man younger than 40 who had recovered from COVID-19. The chain recombines TRBV3-1 (or the pseudogene TRBV3-2) with TRBJ1-3, with 7 positions matching TRBD1. CDR3 loop: CASSVHRGSGNTIYF. CDR3 bases: TGTGCCAGCAGCGTACACAGGGGCTCTGGAAACACCATATATTTT.